This entry lists 11 T cell receptor beta chains sequenced from one sample in a study of regulatory dendritic cells for organ transplantation. TCRdb's table, derived via immunoSEQ multiplex PCR, lists solely in-frame clones and lacks some. The sample contains 29,000 or so clones, over 60% of which appear only once. Material: memory CD4+ T cells from blood. Subset defined: CD45RO+ memory T cells. The receptors here all came from a human donor in good health.

CDR3 loop: CASSVVARYNEQFF. The DNA of the CDR3 is TGTGCCAGCAGCGTAGTAGCCCGATACAATGAGCAGTTCTTC. The chain combines TRBV9 with TRBJ2-1; D unclear. This CDR3 contains 14 residues. The germline CDR1 and CDR2 sequences are SGDLS and YYNGEE. V shed 0 bases and J shed 4 bases, with 8 bases lying between them.

The chain links TRBV2 to TRBJ2-5, with D unresolved. Trimming took off 3 bases at V and 0 bases at J, with 8 bases between the two ends. This CDR3 contains 14 residues. CDR1 and CDR2 (germline): SNHLY, FYNNEI. The CDR3 reads CASSDSEHQETQYF. CDR3 bases: TGTGCCAGCAGTGATTCGGAACACCAAGAGACCCAGTACTTC.

V is TRBV13 and J is TRBJ2-2, with D uncertain. V shed 0 bases and J shed 4 bases, with 6 bases lying between them. Germline values: CDR1 PRHDT, CDR2 FYEKMQ (reference sequence). The CDR3 loop spans 14 amino acids. The CDR3 reads CASSLGQVTGELFF. CDR3 in DNA: TGTGCCAGCAGCTTAGGCCAGGTCACCGGGGAGCTGTTTTTT.

This clone was picked up one time. This chain links TRBV28 with TRBJ2-2; 11 bases line up with TRBD2. The CDR3 runs 14 residues. J was trimmed by 1 base and V by 11 bases; bases with no gene match: 3. Germline V gene sequence: CDR1 MDHEN, CDR2 SYDVKM. CDR3 sequence (DNA): TGTGCCGGAGGGACTAGCGGGAACACCGGGGAGCTGTTTTTT. It specifies CAGGTSGNTGELFF. Looking up the rest from reference TRBV28 and TRBJ2-2 gives the full variable domain: DVKVTQSSRYLVKRTGEKVFLECVQDMDHENMFWYRQDPGLGLRLIYFSYDVKMKEKGDIPEGYSVSREKKERFSLILESASTNQTSMYLCAGGTSGNTGELFFGEGSRLTVL.

This chain uses TRBV25-1 with TRBJ2-7, with D uncertain. This CDR3 spans 12 amino acids. The germline CDR1 and CDR2 sequences are MGHDK and SYGVNS. Trimming removed 6 bases from V and 4 bases from J, with 10 bases in between. CDR3 protein: CASSDVGYEQYF. The CDR3 DNA follows: TGTGCCAGCAGCGACGTGGGGTACGAGCAGTACTTC.

The chain is built from TRBV9 and TRBJ2-3; TRBD2 aligns across 10 bases. The germline V gene has CDR1 SGDLS and CDR2 YYNGEE. V was pared by 0 bases and J by 4 bases, with 5 bases of the junction left unmatched. This CDR3 spans 16 amino acids. CDR3 amino acids: CASSVGTSGISDTQYF. The CDR3 nucleotides are TGTGCCAGCAGCGTAGGCACTAGCGGGATCTCAGATACGCAGTATTTT.

This rearrangement joins TRBV28 to TRBJ2-4; 8 nucleotides match TRBD1. Germline CDR1 reads MDHEN; CDR2 reads SYDVKM. Losses at the gene ends were 6 bases for V and 5 bases for J; bases not matched to a gene: 12. This CDR3 has 16 residues. CDR3 sequence: CASSSQGAVSENIQYF. CDR3 nucleotides: TGTGCCAGCAGCTCTCAGGGGGCGGTGAGTGAAAACATTCAGTACTTC.

The J gene is TRBJ2-4, the V gene TRBV9, with D maybe TRBD2 (7 bases). The CDR3 consists of 16 residues. In germline, CDR1 is SGDLS, CDR2 YYNGEE. The V end was cut by 2 bases, the J end by 0 bases, with 12 bases between. The CDR3 DNA reads TGTGCCAGCAGCGTGGGGGCGGGGGTAGCCAAAAACATTCAGTACTTC. Protein: CASSVGAGVAKNIQYF.

The chain uses TRBV27 and TRBJ2-7, with TRBD2 matching 8 bases. Germline CDR1 is MNHEY and CDR2 is SMNVEV (reference sequence). The V gene end was trimmed by 6 bases and the J gene end by 2 bases; junction bases not matched to a gene: 3. CDR3 length: 13 residues. The CDR3 DNA follows: TGTGCCAGCAGGCTAGCGGGTACCTACGAGCAGTACTTC. This translates into CASRLAGTYEQYF.

This chain uses TRBV7-2 with TRBJ2-7; no firm D call. V lost 2 bases, J lost 2 bases, and 4 bases lay in between. Germline values: CDR1 SGHTA, CDR2 FQGNSA. The CDR3 contains 12 residues. CDR3 in DNA: TGTGCCAGCAGCTTAAATCCCTACGAGCAGTACTTC. As protein: CASSLNPYEQYF.

Here the CDR3 DNA reads TGTGCCAGCTCACCACCGCTAGCGGGAGAAAATGAGCAGTTCTTC. It is translated as CASSPPLAGENEQFF. The chain has TRBV18 and TRBJ2-1; 10 nucleotides line up with TRBD2. The CDR3 sequence is 15 residues long. V dropped 0 bases and J dropped 7; count of bases not matched to a gene: 3. The germline V gene has CDR1 KGHSH and CDR2 LQKENI.